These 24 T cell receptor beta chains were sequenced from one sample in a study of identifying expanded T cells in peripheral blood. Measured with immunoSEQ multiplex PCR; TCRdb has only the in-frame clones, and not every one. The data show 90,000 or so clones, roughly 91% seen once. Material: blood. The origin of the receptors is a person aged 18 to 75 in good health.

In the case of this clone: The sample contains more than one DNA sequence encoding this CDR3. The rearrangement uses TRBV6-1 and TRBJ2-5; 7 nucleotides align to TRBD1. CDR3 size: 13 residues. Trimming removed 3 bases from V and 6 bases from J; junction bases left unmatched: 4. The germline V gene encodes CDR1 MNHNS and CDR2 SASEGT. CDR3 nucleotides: TGTGCCAGCAGTGACAGGGGGTTGAAGACCCAGTACTTC. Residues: CASSDRGLKTQYF.

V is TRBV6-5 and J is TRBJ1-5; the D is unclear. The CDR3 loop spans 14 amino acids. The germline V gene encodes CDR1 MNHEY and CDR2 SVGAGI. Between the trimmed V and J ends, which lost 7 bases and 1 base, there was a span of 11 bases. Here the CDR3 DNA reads TGTGCCAGCAATCAGGTTTTAAGCAATCAGCCCCAGCATTTT. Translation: CASNQVLSNQPQHF.

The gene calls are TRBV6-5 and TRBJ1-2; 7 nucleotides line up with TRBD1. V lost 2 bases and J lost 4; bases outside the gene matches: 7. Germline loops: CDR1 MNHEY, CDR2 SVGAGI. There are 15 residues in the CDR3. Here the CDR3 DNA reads TGTGCCAGCAGTTACCAGGGGGGCCACGGCTATGGCTACACCTTC. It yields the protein CASSYQGGHGYGYTF.

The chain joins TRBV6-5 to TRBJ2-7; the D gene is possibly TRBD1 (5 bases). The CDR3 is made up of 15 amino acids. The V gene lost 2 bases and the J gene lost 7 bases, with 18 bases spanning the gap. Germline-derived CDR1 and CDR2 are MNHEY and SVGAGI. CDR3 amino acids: CASSYDSSPTMEQYF. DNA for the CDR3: TGTGCCAGCAGTTACGACAGCTCTCCTACGATGGAGCAGTACTTC.

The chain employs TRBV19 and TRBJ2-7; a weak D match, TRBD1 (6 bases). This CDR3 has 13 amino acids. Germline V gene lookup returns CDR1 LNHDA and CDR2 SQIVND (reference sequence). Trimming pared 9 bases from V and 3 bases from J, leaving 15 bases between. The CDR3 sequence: CASKEQGDYEQYF. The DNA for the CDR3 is TGTGCCAGCAAAGAACAGGGTGACTACGAGCAGTACTTC.

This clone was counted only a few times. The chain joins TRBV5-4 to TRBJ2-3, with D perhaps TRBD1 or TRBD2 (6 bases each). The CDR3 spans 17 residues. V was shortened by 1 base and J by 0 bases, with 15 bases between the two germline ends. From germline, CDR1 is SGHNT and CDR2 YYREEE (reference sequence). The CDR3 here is CASSLKGGSSSTDTQYF. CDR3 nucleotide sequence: TGTGCCAGCAGCTTGAAGGGGGGATCCTCTAGCACAGATACGCAGTATTTT.

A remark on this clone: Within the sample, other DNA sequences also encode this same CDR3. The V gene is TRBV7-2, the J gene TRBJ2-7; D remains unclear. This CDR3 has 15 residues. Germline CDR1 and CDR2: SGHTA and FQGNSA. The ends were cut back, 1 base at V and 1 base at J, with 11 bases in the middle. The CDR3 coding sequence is TGTGCCAGCAGCTTAGTGGGTGGCGGTTCCTACGAGCAGTACTTC. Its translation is CASSLVGGGSYEQYF.

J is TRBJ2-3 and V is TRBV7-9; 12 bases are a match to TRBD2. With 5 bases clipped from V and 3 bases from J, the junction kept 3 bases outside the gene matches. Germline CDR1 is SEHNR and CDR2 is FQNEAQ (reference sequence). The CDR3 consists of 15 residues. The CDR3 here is CASSRTSGRTDTQYF. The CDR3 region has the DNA TGTGCCAGCAGCAGAACTAGCGGGAGGACAGATACGCAGTATTTT.

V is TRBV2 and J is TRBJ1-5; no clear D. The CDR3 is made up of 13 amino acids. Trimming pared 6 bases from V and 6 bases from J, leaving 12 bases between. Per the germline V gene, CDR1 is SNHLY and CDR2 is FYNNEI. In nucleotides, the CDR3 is TGTGCCAGCAGCGTGACCCGGGGTCAGCCCCAGCATTTT. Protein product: CASSVTRGQPQHF. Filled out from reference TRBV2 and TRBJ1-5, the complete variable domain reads EPEVTQTPSHQVTQMGQEVILRCVPISNHLYFYWYRQILGQKVEFLVSFYNNEISEKSEIFDDQFSVERPDGSNFTLKIRSTKLEDSAMYFCASSVTRGQPQHFGDGTRLSIL.

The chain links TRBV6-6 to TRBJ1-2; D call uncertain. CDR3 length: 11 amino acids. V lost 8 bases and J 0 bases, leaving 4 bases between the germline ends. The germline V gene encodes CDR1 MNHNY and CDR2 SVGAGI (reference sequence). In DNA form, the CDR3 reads TGTGCCAGCGGCGCTAACTATGGCTACACCTTC. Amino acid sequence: CASGANYGYTF.

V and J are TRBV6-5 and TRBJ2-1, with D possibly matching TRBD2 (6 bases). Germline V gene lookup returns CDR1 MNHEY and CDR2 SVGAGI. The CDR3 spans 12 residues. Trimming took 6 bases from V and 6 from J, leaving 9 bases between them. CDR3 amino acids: CASSLGGNEQFF. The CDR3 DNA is TGTGCCAGCAGCCTCGGGGGCAATGAGCAGTTCTTC.

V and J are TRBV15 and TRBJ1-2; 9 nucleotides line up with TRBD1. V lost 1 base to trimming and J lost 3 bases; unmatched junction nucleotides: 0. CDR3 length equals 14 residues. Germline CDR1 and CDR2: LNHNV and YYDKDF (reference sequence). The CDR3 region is CATSRGDRDYGYTF. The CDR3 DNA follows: TGTGCCACCAGCAGAGGGGACAGGGACTATGGCTACACCTTC. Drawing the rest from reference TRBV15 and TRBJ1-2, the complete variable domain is DAMVIQNPRYQVTQFGKPVTLSCSQTLNHNVMYWYQQKSSQAPKLLFHYYDKDFNNEADTPDNFQSRRPNTSFCFLDIRSPGLGDTAMYLCATSRGDRDYGYTFGSGTRLTVV.

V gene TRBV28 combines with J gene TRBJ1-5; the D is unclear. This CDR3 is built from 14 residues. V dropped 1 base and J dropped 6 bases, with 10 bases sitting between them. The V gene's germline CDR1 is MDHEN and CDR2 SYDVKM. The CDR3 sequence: CASSLFRVGQPQHF. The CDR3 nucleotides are TGTGCCAGCAGTTTATTTAGAGTGGGTCAGCCCCAGCATTTT.

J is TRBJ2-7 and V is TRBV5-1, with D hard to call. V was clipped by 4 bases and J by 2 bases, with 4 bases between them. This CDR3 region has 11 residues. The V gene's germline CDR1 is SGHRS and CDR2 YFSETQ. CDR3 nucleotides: TGCGCCAGCAGCCGGGCCTACGAGCAGTACTTC. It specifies CASSRAYEQYF. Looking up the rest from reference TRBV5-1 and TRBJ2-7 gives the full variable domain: KAGVTQTPRYLIKTRGQQVTLSCSPISGHRSVSWYQQTPGQGLQFLFEYFSETQRNKGNFPGRFSGRQFSNSRSEMNVSTLELGDSALYLCASSRAYEQYFGPGTRLTVT.

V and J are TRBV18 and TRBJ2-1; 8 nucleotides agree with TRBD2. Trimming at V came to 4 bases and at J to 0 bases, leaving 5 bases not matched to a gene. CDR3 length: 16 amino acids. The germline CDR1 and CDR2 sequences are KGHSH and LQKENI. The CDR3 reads CASSLAGLYSYNEQFF. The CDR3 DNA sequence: TGTGCCAGCTCACTAGCGGGGCTATACTCCTACAATGAGCAGTTCTTC.

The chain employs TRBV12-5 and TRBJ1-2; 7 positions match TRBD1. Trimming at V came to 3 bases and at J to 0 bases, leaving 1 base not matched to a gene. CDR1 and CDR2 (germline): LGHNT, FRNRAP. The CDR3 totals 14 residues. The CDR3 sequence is CASGLGTANYGYTF. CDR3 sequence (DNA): TGTGCTAGTGGTTTAGGGACAGCTAACTATGGCTACACCTTC.

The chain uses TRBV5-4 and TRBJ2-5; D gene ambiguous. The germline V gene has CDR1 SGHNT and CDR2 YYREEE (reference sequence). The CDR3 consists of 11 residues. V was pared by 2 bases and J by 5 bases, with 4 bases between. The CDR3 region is CASSFLETQYF. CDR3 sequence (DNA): TGTGCCAGCAGCTTCTTGGAGACCCAGTACTTC.

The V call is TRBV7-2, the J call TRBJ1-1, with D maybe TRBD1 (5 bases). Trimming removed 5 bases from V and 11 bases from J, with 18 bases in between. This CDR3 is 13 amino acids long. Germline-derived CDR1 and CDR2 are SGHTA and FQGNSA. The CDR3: CASSTVGGRGAFF. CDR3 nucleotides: TGTGCCAGCAGCACTGTCGGCGGGAGGGGCGCTTTCTTT.

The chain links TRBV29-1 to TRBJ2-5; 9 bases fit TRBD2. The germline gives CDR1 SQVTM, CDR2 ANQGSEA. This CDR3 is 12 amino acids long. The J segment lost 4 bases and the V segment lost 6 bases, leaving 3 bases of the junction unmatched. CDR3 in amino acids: CSVYSGGETQYF. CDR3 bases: TGCAGCGTATATAGCGGGGGAGAGACCCAGTACTTC.

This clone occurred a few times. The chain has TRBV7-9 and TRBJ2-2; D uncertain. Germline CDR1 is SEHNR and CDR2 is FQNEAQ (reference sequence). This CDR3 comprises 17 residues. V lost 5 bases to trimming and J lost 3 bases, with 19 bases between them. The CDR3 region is CASSVSSPGPHTGELFF. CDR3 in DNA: TGTGCCAGCAGCGTATCGTCCCCCGGGCCCCACACCGGGGAGCTGTTTTTT. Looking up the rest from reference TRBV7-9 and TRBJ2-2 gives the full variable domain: DTGVSQNPRHKITKRGQNVTFRCDPISEHNRLYWYRQTLGQGPEFLTYFQNEAQLEKSRLLSDRFSAERPKGSFSTLEIQRTEQGDSAMYLCASSVSSPGPHTGELFFGEGSRLTVL.

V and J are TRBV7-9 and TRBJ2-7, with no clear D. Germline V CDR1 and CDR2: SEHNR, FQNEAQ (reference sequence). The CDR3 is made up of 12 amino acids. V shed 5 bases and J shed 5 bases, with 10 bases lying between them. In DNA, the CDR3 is TGTGCCAGCAGCCTAGAACTTGACGAGCAGTACTTC. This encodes CASSLELDEQYF. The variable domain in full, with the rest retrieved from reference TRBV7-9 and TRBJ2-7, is DTGVSQNPRHKITKRGQNVTFRCDPISEHNRLYWYRQTLGQGPEFLTYFQNEAQLEKSRLLSDRFSAERPKGSFSTLEIQRTEQGDSAMYLCASSLELDEQYFGPGTRLTVT.

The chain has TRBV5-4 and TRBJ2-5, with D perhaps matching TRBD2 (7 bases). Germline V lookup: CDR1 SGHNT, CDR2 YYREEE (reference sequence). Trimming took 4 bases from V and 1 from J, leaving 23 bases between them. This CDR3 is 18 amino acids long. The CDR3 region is CASSRTTRARGPQETQYF. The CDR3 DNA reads TGTGCCAGCAGCCGGACAACTAGGGCGCGGGGGCCCCAAGAGACCCAGTACTTC.

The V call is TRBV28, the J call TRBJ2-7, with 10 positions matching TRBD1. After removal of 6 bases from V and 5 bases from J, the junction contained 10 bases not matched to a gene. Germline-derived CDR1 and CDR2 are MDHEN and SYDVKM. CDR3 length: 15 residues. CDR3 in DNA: TGTGCCAGCAGCCTAGAGCCGACAGGGGGCGACGAGCAGTACTTC. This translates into CASSLEPTGGDEQYF. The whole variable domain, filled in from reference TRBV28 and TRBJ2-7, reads DVKVTQSSRYLVKRTGEKVFLECVQDMDHENMFWYRQDPGLGLRLIYFSYDVKMKEKGDIPEGYSVSREKKERFSLILESASTNQTSMYLCASSLEPTGGDEQYFGPGTRLTVT.

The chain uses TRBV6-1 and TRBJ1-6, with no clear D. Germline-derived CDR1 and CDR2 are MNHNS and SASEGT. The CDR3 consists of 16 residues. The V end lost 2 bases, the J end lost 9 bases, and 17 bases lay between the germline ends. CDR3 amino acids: CASSEFQAGSASPLHF. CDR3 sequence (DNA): TGTGCCAGCAGTGAATTTCAGGCGGGGTCCGCTTCACCCCTCCACTTT.